The source of this TCR beta chain is a study of blood T cell repertoires in COVID-19. This clone was counted only a few times. TCRdb keeps only in-frame clones here, not all; method: immunoSEQ multiplex PCR. The sample holds hundreds of thousands of clones; nearly 90% are singletons and the top ten take about 1.5%. Cohort allocation depended upon clinical history that participants reported. The CDR3 extends over 16 amino acids. CDR1 and CDR2 (germline): SGHRS, YFSETQ. V was clipped by 3 bases and J by 8 bases; unmatched bases: 12. The chain couples TRBV5-1 to TRBJ1-4; 8 bases agree with TRBD1. Material for sequencing was PBMCs or T cells enriched from blood (not recorded which). This clonotype was obtained from a woman between 18 and 29 years old with acute COVID-19. For the CDR3, the DNA is TGCGCCAGCAGCTCTTCCCAGGGGGCAGTGGGAGAAAAACTGTTTTTT. Protein sequence: CASSSSQGAVGEKLFF.